These 20 T cell receptor beta chains share one sample of origin, sequenced in a study of T cell responses to AZD1222 COVID-19 vaccine. Only in-frame clones appear in the TCRdb table, and some are missing; sequencing was by immunoSEQ multiplex PCR. Among 90,000 to 130,000 clones listed, 85% to 95% were seen once. This material consisted of peripheral blood, taken on day 0 of AZD1222 vaccination. These receptors were collected from an adult in good health.

The chain has TRBV11-2 and TRBJ1-4, with D unresolved. V lost 0 bases to trimming and J lost 0 bases, with 8 bases between them. The CDR3 length is 16 residues. Germline lookup yields CDR1 SGHAT and CDR2 FQNNGV. For the CDR3, the DNA is TGTGCCAGCAGCTTAGAAGGTTGGGCAACTAATGAAAAACTGTTTTTT. Translating it yields CASSLEGWATNEKLFF.

This clone occurred once. The chain carries TRBV5-4 and TRBJ2-5; tentative D call: TRBD1 (6 bases). This CDR3 spans 14 amino acids. Germline CDR1 SGHNT, CDR2 YYREEE (reference sequence). Trimming shortened V by 0 bases and J by 1 base, and 7 bases separated the two germline ends. The CDR3 nucleotides read TGTGCCAGCAGCTTGGGACAGGTCCAAGAGACCCAGTACTTC. As protein: CASSLGQVQETQYF.

J is TRBJ2-7 and V is TRBV19; tentative D call: TRBD2 (6 bases). Per the germline V gene, CDR1 is LNHDA and CDR2 is SQIVND (reference sequence). Trimming took off 5 bases at V and 3 bases at J, with 23 bases between the two ends. The CDR3 runs to 17 residues. CDR3 region: CASSLRVSSGDGYEQYF. The DNA of the CDR3 is TGTGCCAGTAGTCTGAGAGTTTCATCGGGGGACGGCTACGAGCAGTACTTC.

The J gene is TRBJ1-3, the V gene TRBV2; D ambiguous. V gave up 4 bases and J gave up 4 bases, with 5 bases separating them. The CDR3 sequence is 12 residues long. Per germline, CDR1 SNHLY and CDR2 FYNNEI. The CDR3 DNA follows: TGTGCCAGCAGTGTAACGGGAAACACCATATATTTT. As protein: CASSVTGNTIYF.

The chain carries TRBV29-1 and TRBJ1-1; D is possibly TRBD1 (5 bases). Germline V gene sequence: CDR1 SQVTM, CDR2 ANQGSEA. The germline V and J ends were trimmed by 6 bases and 6 bases, with 11 bases remaining between them. This CDR3 contains 11 residues. The CDR3: CSVDRQSEAFF. For the CDR3, the DNA is TGCAGCGTAGACCGACAGTCTGAAGCTTTCTTT.

This sequence joins TRBV6-5 and TRBJ1-5; a weak D match, TRBD1 (6 bases). Between the trimmed V and J ends, which lost 7 bases and 4 bases, there was a span of 8 bases. The germline gives CDR1 MNHEY, CDR2 SVGAGI. This CDR3 is built from 12 residues. CDR3 DNA: TGTGCCAGCAACAGGGAAAATCAGCCCCAGCATTTT. It translates to CASNRENQPQHF.

The gene calls are TRBV2 and TRBJ2-1; TRBD2 might be the D (6 bases). Trimming cost V 6 bases and J 5 bases, with 20 bases left between them. This CDR3 has 16 amino acids. Germline CDR1 SNHLY, CDR2 FYNNEI. CDR3 sequence reads: CASRDLSRGFHNEQFF. In DNA form, the CDR3 reads TGTGCCAGCAGGGATCTTAGCCGGGGGTTTCACAATGAGCAGTTCTTC.

This clone was seen only once. The V call is TRBV5-1, the J call TRBJ2-7; TRBD1 matches 8 bases. Germline V gives CDR1 SGHRS, CDR2 YFSETQ. V gave up 3 bases and J gave up 1 base; unmatched junction bases: 6. The CDR3 has 15 residues. The CDR3 here is CASSSWDRTSYEQYF. Written as DNA, the CDR3 is TGCGCCAGCAGCTCCTGGGACAGGACATCCTACGAGCAGTACTTC.

The chain combines TRBV9 with TRBJ1-1; D not certain. The V gene lost 0 bases and the J gene lost 5 bases, with 8 bases spanning the gap. Germline CDR1 reads SGDLS; CDR2 reads YYNGEE. The CDR3 totals 13 residues. The CDR3 DNA is TGTGCCAGCAGCGTAGCTCTGTATACTGAAGCTTTCTTT. It encodes CASSVALYTEAFF.

The chain uses TRBV5-1 and TRBJ2-5; the D gene is possibly TRBD2 (7 bases). CDR3 length: 14 residues. V dropped 7 bases and J dropped 0 bases, with 13 bases sitting between them. Germline values: CDR1 SGHRS, CDR2 YFSETQ. CDR3 DNA: TGCGCCAGCTGGGGGGGGCGCTACCAAGAGACCCAGTACTTC. The encoded protein is CASWGGRYQETQYF.

The chain recombines TRBV12-3 or TRBV12-4 with TRBJ1-5; no clear D. This CDR3 spans 13 amino acids. Trimming cost V 6 bases and J 9 bases, with 15 bases left between them. CDR3 DNA sequence: TGTGCCAGCAGCTGGTGGGAGCGGGGGCCCCAGCATTTT. It yields the protein CASSWWERGPQHF.

V usage is TRBV13 and J usage is TRBJ2-1, with TRBD2 matching over 8 bases. The germline V gene has CDR1 PRHDT and CDR2 FYEKMQ (reference sequence). The V gene end was trimmed by 8 bases and the J gene end by 4 bases; junction bases not matched to a gene: 13. This CDR3 spans 16 amino acids. CDR3 DNA: TGTGCCAGCTTCCCCTCCGCTAGCGGGCGTTACAATGAGCAGTTCTTC. Residues: CASFPSASGRYNEQFF.

This sequence joins TRBV28 and TRBJ1-2; D uncertain. The V and J ends lost 7 bases and 2 bases respectively, with 8 bases between them. The CDR3 covers 12 residues. Germline lookup yields CDR1 MDHEN and CDR2 SYDVKM. Written as DNA, the CDR3 is TGTGCCAGCATAACAGCAAACTATGGCTACACCTTC. Residues: CASITANYGYTF.

This rearrangement joins TRBV5-1 to TRBJ2-1, with D maybe TRBD1 (6 bases). V was shortened by 4 bases and J by 8 bases, with 19 bases between the two germline ends. Germline loops: CDR1 SGHRS, CDR2 YFSETQ. CDR3 size: 15 residues. The CDR3 spells CASSVGQWGRDEQFF. The CDR3 coding sequence is TGCGCCAGCAGCGTCGGACAGTGGGGAAGGGATGAGCAGTTCTTC.

This clone was seen just once. The chain recombines TRBV6-4 with TRBJ2-1, with TRBD2 identical over 10 bases. Germline assignment: CDR1 MRHNA and CDR2 SNTAGT. The CDR3 extends over 14 amino acids. Trimming at V came to 6 bases and at J to 8 bases, leaving 7 bases not matched to a gene. CDR3 residues: CASRFLAGAYEQFF. CDR3 in DNA: TGTGCCAGCAGATTTCTAGCGGGGGCCTATGAGCAGTTCTTC.

This chain links TRBV27 with TRBJ1-2; maybe TRBD1 (6 bases). V dropped 5 bases and J dropped 5 bases, with 12 bases sitting between them. There are 13 residues in the CDR3. The germline V gene encodes CDR1 MNHEY and CDR2 SMNVEV (reference sequence). DNA for the CDR3: TGTGCCAGCAGTCCCGGGACATTTTATGGCTACACCTTC. Encoded protein: CASSPGTFYGYTF.

V usage is TRBV6-4 and J usage is TRBJ2-2, with D possibly matching TRBD1 (5 bases). The CDR3 loop spans 14 amino acids. V gave up 4 bases and J gave up 8 bases, with 14 bases separating them. The germline gives CDR1 MRHNA, CDR2 SNTAGT. The CDR3 coding sequence is TGTGCCAGCAGTGCCAGGGCCGCAACGGGGGAGCTGTTTTTT. Its protein product is CASSARAATGELFF.

The chain has TRBV29-1 and TRBJ1-1; D not resolved. The CDR3 contains 14 residues. Trimming removed 5 bases at V and 1 base at J, with 14 bases between. Germline V lookup: CDR1 SQVTM, CDR2 ANQGSEA. The CDR3 nucleotides are TGCAGCGTTCGCCCTTCGGACCAGAACACTGAAGCTTTCTTT. It encodes CSVRPSDQNTEAFF.

The chain uses TRBV18 and TRBJ2-5; TRBD1 aligns across 10 bases. Unmatched junction bases numbered 9, after V lost 3 bases and J lost 5 bases. The CDR3 spans 16 residues. CDR1 KGHSH and CDR2 LQKENI come from the germline V gene. CDR3 amino acids: CASSPISTGGVETQYF. The DNA for the CDR3 is TGTGCCAGCTCACCTATCTCGACAGGGGGCGTCGAGACCCAGTACTTC.

V and J are TRBV18 and TRBJ2-5; the D gene is possibly TRBD2 (6 bases). Germline CDR1 is KGHSH and CDR2 is LQKENI. V gave up 3 bases and J gave up 2 bases, with 13 bases separating them. The CDR3 covers 15 residues. The CDR3 is CASSPLGGGQETQYF. In DNA, the CDR3 is TGTGCCAGCTCACCCCTCGGGGGAGGACAAGAGACCCAGTACTTC.